The text below deals with one TCR beta chain. The data were obtained in a study of T cell repertoires in ileal Crohn's disease. Specified time point: inflamed ileum from the surgical specimen. Profiled with immunoSEQ multiplex PCR; TCRdb holds only in-frame clones, not every one. The table has roughly 3,000 clones, 85% to 95% seen once. Deletions cut 2 bases from V and 0 bases from J, with 15 bases between. This CDR3 is built from 17 residues. The rearrangement links TRBV5-3 to TRBJ2-4; TRBD1 is a possible D gene (5 bases). TRBV5-3 is an ORF; its function is uncertain. Sequencing was performed on ileal tissue. The source of this sequence is an adult with Crohn's disease. This CDR3 is CARSFETGHLAKNIQYF. The CDR3 nucleotides are TGTGCCAGAAGCTTTGAAACAGGACACCTAGCCAAAAACATTCAGTACTTC.